What follows are 29 T cell receptor beta chains derived from one specimen sequenced in a study of cytomegalovirus exposure and HLA in healthy donors. The PCR ran on 60 Vbeta and 13 Jbeta primers. Produced via immunoSEQ multiplex PCR; TCRdb's table is partial and in-frame only. The sample records 180,000 or so clones, 8.5% to 10% being singletons. The sequenced sample was PBMCs. The source is a young woman in good health and CMV-seropositive.

This clone appeared a few times. Here the CDR3 reads CASSRRRYWGVSTDTQYF. CDR3 bases: TGTGCCAGCAGCCGGAGACGGTATTGGGGAGTATCCACAGATACGCAGTATTTT. The V gene is TRBV7-9, the J gene TRBJ2-3, with TRBD2 as a possible D gene (5 bases). The ends were cut back, 5 bases at V and 2 bases at J, with 23 bases in the middle. CDR3 size: 18 residues. Germline V gives CDR1 SEHNR, CDR2 FQNEAQ (reference sequence).

This clone was seen a handful of times. V usage is TRBV21-1 and J usage is TRBJ2-7; TRBD2 is taken as the D call from the table, unchecked against the DNA. TRBV21-1 is termed a pseudogene. The length of the CDR3 is 16 residues. CDR3 bases: TGTGCCAGCAGCAAAGCGCTAGGAAGCGGAACCTACGAGCAGTACGTC. Its protein is CASSKALGSGTYEQYV.

This chain connects TRBV10-1 to TRBJ2-5; 7 bases agree with TRBD1. CDR3 length equals 13 residues. The trim removed 5 bases at V and 3 bases at J, leaving 3 bases unmatched. The V gene's germline CDR1 is WNHNN and CDR2 SYGVQD (reference sequence). CDR3: CASSRGQKETQYF. The DNA of the CDR3 is TGCGCCAGCAGTCGGGGACAGAAAGAGACCCAGTACTTC.

This clone has a handful of counts. V gene TRBV4-1 combines with J gene TRBJ1-2; D remains unclear. The V and J ends lost 1 base and 8 bases respectively, with 11 bases between them. Germline CDR1 MGHRA, CDR2 YSYEKL. The CDR3 covers 13 residues. This CDR3 reads CASSQGAGRGYTF. The CDR3 DNA reads TGCGCCAGCAGCCAAGGTGCCGGGAGGGGCTACACCTTC.

V gene TRBV11-2 combines with J gene TRBJ2-4, with 11 bases aligning to TRBD2. The germline V gene encodes CDR1 SGHAT and CDR2 FQNNGV. The ends lost 3 bases at V and 9 bases at J; junction bases unmatched: 7. The CDR3 contains 15 residues. Written as DNA, the CDR3 is TGTGCCAGCAGCTTCAATAGCGGGAGGGTGAGCATTCAGTACTTC. Translating it yields CASSFNSGRVSIQYF.

In its sample, this clone was seen a few times. This chain links TRBV6-4 with TRBJ1-2; D is unclear. The CDR3 runs 12 residues. Germline CDR1 is MRHNA and CDR2 is SNTAGT. V was cut by 6 bases and J by 8 bases, with 13 bases left in between. Here the CDR3 reads CASRESAGGYTF. The CDR3 nucleotides read TGTGCCAGCAGAGAAAGTGCGGGCGGCTACACCTTC.

The chain recombines TRBV7-9 with TRBJ2-7; D ambiguous. There are 14 residues in the CDR3. Trimming left V 2 bases short and J 2 bases short, with 10 bases between. Germline V gene lookup returns CDR1 SEHNR and CDR2 FQNEAQ (reference sequence). The CDR3 sequence: CASSLNRRPYEQYF. Written as DNA, the CDR3 is TGTGCCAGCAGCTTAAACAGAAGGCCCTACGAGCAGTACTTC.

The chain combines TRBV2 with TRBJ2-1; TRBD2 agrees at 9 bases. CDR3 length: 17 amino acids. Trimming removed 0 bases from V and 2 bases from J; junction bases left unmatched: 5. Germline CDR1 is SNHLY and CDR2 is FYNNEI. The CDR3 reads CASSEATLAGTYNEQFF. For the CDR3, the DNA is TGTGCCAGCAGTGAAGCCACACTAGCGGGCACCTACAATGAGCAGTTCTTC.

V gene TRBV9 combines with J gene TRBJ2-1; D is uncertain. The CDR3 is made up of 11 amino acids. V shed 0 bases and J shed 9 bases, with 4 bases lying between them. Germline CDR1 SGDLS, CDR2 YYNGEE. DNA for the CDR3: TGTGCCAGCAGCGTAGTCGGTGAGCAGTTCTTC. This sequence encodes CASSVVGEQFF.

The chain has TRBV27 and TRBJ2-3; D is possibly TRBD2 (5 bases). The ends were cut back, 4 bases at V and 9 bases at J, with 23 bases in the middle. The CDR3 loop spans 16 amino acids. Germline V gives CDR1 MNHEY, CDR2 SMNVEV (reference sequence). In DNA, the CDR3 is TGTGCCAGCAGTTCCCATAGGGTGCGGGTCAATTTAACGCAGTATTTT. Its protein product is CASSSHRVRVNLTQYF.

This clone appeared a few times. The V call is TRBV2, the J call TRBJ2-7; 7 bases map to TRBD2. Germline CDR1 is SNHLY and CDR2 is FYNNEI. Unmatched junction bases numbered 2, after V lost 3 bases and J lost 3 bases. The CDR3 extends over 13 amino acids. The CDR3 spells CASSDGLVYEQYF. DNA of the CDR3: TGTGCCAGCAGTGATGGACTAGTCTACGAGCAGTACTTC.

This clone was seen more than once but under ten times. The CDR3, as DNA: TGTGCCAGCAGCTCGGAAACAGGTTCTCAAGCTTTCTTT. Translation: CASSSETGSQAFF. This chain joins TRBV5-4 and TRBJ1-1, with a weak D call TRBD1 (5 bases). The CDR3 spans 13 residues. CDR1 and CDR2 (germline): SGHNT, YYREEE (reference sequence). Trimming left V 3 bases short and J 9 bases short, with 15 bases between. Full variable domain (missing parts from reference TRBV5-4 and TRBJ1-1): ETGVTQSPTHLIKTRGQQVTLRCSSQSGHNTVSWYQQALGQGPQFIFQYYREEENGRGNFPPRFSGLQFPNYSSELNVNALELDDSALYLCASSSETGSQAFFGQGTRLTVV.

This clone came up a few times. This chain connects TRBV5-1 to TRBJ1-1, with D perhaps TRBD1 (6 bases). V gave up 9 bases and J gave up 0 bases, with 18 bases separating them. This CDR3 spans 15 amino acids. Looked up from germline, CDR1 is SGHRS and CDR2 is YFSETQ. The CDR3 loop reads CATSGTSSMNTEAFF. The DNA of the CDR3 is TGCGCCACCTCCGGGACATCGAGTATGAACACTGAAGCTTTCTTT.

The chain joins TRBV19 to TRBJ2-6; 7 bases fit TRBD1. The CDR3 loop spans 16 amino acids. Germline V CDR1 and CDR2: LNHDA, SQIVND (reference sequence). The V gene end was trimmed by 10 bases and the J gene end by 1 base; junction bases not matched to a gene: 10. The CDR3, as DNA: TGTGCCACCAGACAGGGATTGATATCTGGGGCCAACGTCCTGACTTTC. The encoded protein is CATRQGLISGANVLTF.

The gene calls are TRBV2 and TRBJ1-5; tentatively, D is TRBD1 (5 bases). The CDR3 has 14 residues. CDR1 SNHLY and CDR2 FYNNEI come from the germline V gene. Trimming shortened V by 2 bases and J by 7 bases, and 12 bases separated the two germline ends. CDR3 sequence reads: CASSEWGMMQPQHF. For the CDR3, the DNA is TGTGCCAGCAGTGAATGGGGCATGATGCAGCCCCAGCATTTT.

The chain uses TRBV28 and TRBJ1-5; 9 bases match TRBD1. CDR1 and CDR2 from the germline V gene are MDHEN and SYDVKM. The junction had 5 bases not matched to a gene; V was cut back by 1 base and J by 4 bases. CDR3 length: 16 residues. The DNA of the CDR3 is TGTGCCAGCAGTTTATACAGGGGGCTGGGGAATCAGCCCCAGCATTTT. This gives the protein CASSLYRGLGNQPQHF.

This clone has a handful of counts. The CDR3 DNA reads TGTGCCAGCAGTTTAAGCCAGGGACTCTATGGCTACACCTTC. It codes for CASSLSQGLYGYTF. This chain uses TRBV27 with TRBJ1-2; perhaps TRBD1 as D (5 bases). Germline V gene data show CDR1 as MNHEY and CDR2 as SMNVEV (reference sequence). Deletions cut 2 bases from V and 4 bases from J, with 11 bases between. This CDR3 spans 14 amino acids.

The chain couples TRBV6-1 to TRBJ1-1; D gene ambiguous. The V gene's germline CDR1 is MNHNS and CDR2 SASEGT. This CDR3 is 13 amino acids long. The V end lost 6 bases, the J end lost 0 bases, and 8 bases lay between the germline ends. In DNA form, the CDR3 reads TGTGCCAGCAGAACTCGATTGAACACTGAAGCTTTCTTT. Its protein product is CASRTRLNTEAFF.

The V and J genes are TRBV27 and TRBJ1-1; D remains unclear. The CDR3 loop spans 15 amino acids. The ends were cut back, 0 bases at V and 4 bases at J, with 12 bases in the middle. The germline V gene has CDR1 MNHEY and CDR2 SMNVEV (reference sequence). The CDR3 protein is CASSLSNTGFTEAFF. In DNA form, the CDR3 reads TGTGCCAGCAGTTTATCGAATACGGGGTTCACTGAAGCTTTCTTT.

This clone turned up a few times. The chain employs TRBV5-1 and TRBJ2-4; D gene ambiguous. Germline loops: CDR1 SGHRS, CDR2 YFSETQ. V was cut by 2 bases and J by 9 bases, with 12 bases left in between. The CDR3 consists of 13 residues. The CDR3 loop reads CASSLPPSSIQYF. The DNA for the CDR3 is TGCGCCAGCAGCTTACCTCCGAGTAGCATTCAGTACTTC.

This clone was detected a few times. The rearrangement joins TRBV6-1 to TRBJ2-1, with 15 bases lining up with TRBD2. Germline V gives CDR1 MNHNS, CDR2 SASEGT. V trimming: 7 bases; J trimming: 8 bases; junction bases outside the gene matches: 3. The CDR3 runs 14 residues. The CDR3 nucleotides are TGTGCCAGCAAGGGGACTAGCGGGGGGTATGAGCAGTTCTTC. Translating gives CASKGTSGGYEQFF.

This clone was detected a few times. This chain uses TRBV13 with TRBJ1-5, with 8 bases lining up with TRBD1. The CDR3 length is 14 residues. The germline V gene has CDR1 PRHDT and CDR2 FYEKMQ (reference sequence). Trimming removed 5 bases from V and 7 bases from J; junction bases left unmatched: 7. The CDR3 here is CASSPDRAIQPQHF. CDR3 DNA: TGTGCCAGCAGCCCGGACAGGGCCATCCAGCCCCAGCATTTT.

This clone was seen a few times. The chain employs TRBV19 and TRBJ1-5, with 8 bases aligning to TRBD1. Germline loops: CDR1 LNHDA, CDR2 SQIVND (reference sequence). The ends lost 5 bases at V and 0 bases at J; junction bases unmatched: 6. This CDR3 is 16 amino acids long. The DNA of the CDR3 is TGTGCCAGTAGTCCGTGGACAGGGACTAGCAATCAGCCCCAGCATTTT. Translation: CASSPWTGTSNQPQHF.

On this clone itself: In the same sample, other DNA sequences code for this CDR3. This sequence joins TRBV6-6 and TRBJ2-5, with 7 bases matching TRBD2. V trimming: 2 bases; J trimming: 5 bases; junction bases outside the gene matches: 8. CDR1 MNHNY and CDR2 SVGAGI come from the germline V gene (reference sequence). CDR3 length: 15 residues. CDR3 loop: CASSYPGGGGETQYF. The CDR3, as DNA: TGTGCCAGCAGTTACCCGGGGGGAGGAGGCGAGACCCAGTACTTC.

This chain uses TRBV4-2 with TRBJ1-5; D is possibly TRBD1 (5 bases). Trimming left V 5 bases short and J 3 bases short, with 11 bases between. The CDR3 spans 14 residues. CDR1 is LGHNA, CDR2 YNFKEQ, per germline. CDR3 DNA sequence: TGTGCCAGCAGCTACCGGGGGGTCAATCAGCCCCAGCATTTT. It yields the protein CASSYRGVNQPQHF.

The chain combines TRBV6-5 with TRBJ1-2; D gene ambiguous. Germline CDR1 and CDR2: MNHEY and SVGAGI. The CDR3 has 14 residues. V was pared by 2 bases and J by 2 bases, with 9 bases between. The CDR3 bases are TGTGCCAGCAGTTACAGTAGAGGGAACTATGGCTACACCTTC. The encoded protein is CASSYSRGNYGYTF.

This clone has more than one count but fewer than ten. The gene calls are TRBV10-3 and TRBJ2-3; TRBD2 agrees at 12 bases. From germline, CDR1 is ENHRY and CDR2 SYGVKD. CDR3 length equals 15 residues. V was clipped by 3 bases and J by 5 bases; unmatched bases: 3. Here the CDR3 reads CAISELAGGIDTQYF. CDR3 sequence (DNA): TGTGCCATCAGTGAACTAGCGGGAGGAATAGATACGCAGTATTTT.

Comment on this clone: This sample also contains other DNA sequences that code for the same CDR3. The chain employs TRBV27 and TRBJ2-7; D ambiguous. Trimming left V 2 bases short and J 2 bases short, with 7 bases between. Germline lookup yields CDR1 MNHEY and CDR2 SMNVEV (reference sequence). CDR3 length equals 13 residues. CDR3 loop: CASSLGPAYEQYF. The CDR3 DNA reads as TGTGCCAGCAGTTTAGGTCCAGCCTACGAGCAGTACTTC.

The chain recombines TRBV4-1 with TRBJ2-1; the match to TRBD1 covers 9 bases. In germline, CDR1 is MGHRA, CDR2 YSYEKL. This CDR3 region has 18 residues. With 2 bases clipped from V and 5 bases from J, the junction kept 13 bases outside the gene matches. The CDR3 DNA reads as TGCGCCAGCAGCCAAAGAGGGCCGACAGGGGGAGAAGACAATGAGCAGTTCTTC. Translation: CASSQRGPTGGEDNEQFF.